These 19 T cell receptor beta chains were all obtained from the same sample, sequenced in a study of shared clonotypes between healthy human individuals. The naive CD8 population came from CD45RO-negative cells selected for CCR7, without terminally differentiated effector memory CD45RA+ cells. Assay: immunoSEQ multiplex PCR; the TCRdb copy retains only in-frame clones and omits some. The sample contains about 650,000 clones, just under 97% of which appear only once. The sequenced sample consisted of naive CD8+ T cells sorted from blood. The source of these receptors is a woman aged 30 to 39 in good health.

The J gene is TRBJ1-5, the V gene TRBV28; no clear D gene. The CDR3 loop spans 15 amino acids. The V gene lost 3 bases and the J gene lost 1 base, with 10 bases spanning the gap. Germline V gives CDR1 MDHEN, CDR2 SYDVKM. CDR3 sequence reads: CASSFASSSNQPQHF. The CDR3 nucleotides are TGTGCCAGCAGTTTCGCCAGTTCGAGCAATCAGCCCCAGCATTTT.

V gene TRBV29-1 combines with J gene TRBJ2-5, with unresolved D. The CDR3 has 11 amino acids. CDR1 is SQVTM and CDR2 is ANQGSEA in the germline V gene. V was clipped by 6 bases and J by 5 bases, with 10 bases between them. The chain's CDR3 is CSVLLDETQYF. The CDR3 DNA is TGCAGCGTCTTGCTAGATGAGACCCAGTACTTC.

The J gene is TRBJ2-1, the V gene TRBV19, with 8 positions matching TRBD2. Germline V gene data show CDR1 as LNHDA and CDR2 as SQIVND (reference sequence). The CDR3 has 15 residues. After removal of 3 bases from V and 4 bases from J, the junction contained 5 bases not matched to a gene. The CDR3 loop is CASSIRSGSYNEQFF. DNA of the CDR3: TGTGCCAGTAGTATTAGGAGCGGGAGTTACAATGAGCAGTTCTTC.

This chain links TRBV7-8 with TRBJ2-5; TRBD2 matches 8 bases. The CDR3 is 17 amino acids. Germline assignment: CDR1 SGHVS and CDR2 FQNEAQ. With V trimmed by 1 base and J by 4 bases, 11 bases remained unmatched. The CDR3 region has the DNA TGTGCCAGCAGCTTAGGCGTACAGCGGGAGTATGTAGAGACCCAGTACTTC. Its translation: CASSLGVQREYVETQYF.

The gene calls are TRBV9 and TRBJ2-2; perhaps TRBD1 as D (6 bases). Trimming shortened V by 1 base and J by 7 bases, and 11 bases separated the two germline ends. Germline assignment: CDR1 SGDLS and CDR2 YYNGEE. The CDR3 is made up of 14 amino acids. The CDR3 DNA reads TGTGCCAGCAGCGTAATGGCAGGGGTCGGGGAGCTGTTTTTT. Protein sequence: CASSVMAGVGELFF.

The J gene is TRBJ2-7, the V gene TRBV10-3, with TRBD2 as a possible D gene (6 bases). The germline V gene has CDR1 ENHRY and CDR2 SYGVKD. CDR3 length: 14 residues. Between the trimmed V and J ends, which lost 3 bases and 7 bases, there was a span of 16 bases. CDR3 amino acids: CAISERGLGGEQYF. As DNA, the CDR3 is TGTGCCATCAGTGAACGGGGACTTGGAGGGGAGCAGTACTTC.

This chain uses TRBV7-8 with TRBJ1-5; D is unclear. The V end was cut by 5 bases, the J end by 0 bases, with 14 bases between. The CDR3 consists of 16 residues. Germline-derived CDR1 and CDR2 are SGHVS and FQNEAQ. This CDR3 reads CASSAKGEYSNQPQHF. The CDR3 DNA reads TGTGCCAGCAGCGCAAAGGGAGAATATAGCAATCAGCCCCAGCATTTT.

V usage is TRBV4-1 and J usage is TRBJ2-5; 8 nucleotides align to TRBD2. The J call is in doubt because the DNA end fits TRBJ2-7 better. The CDR3 spans 16 residues. Per the germline V gene, CDR1 is MGHRA and CDR2 is YSYEKL. CDR3 sequence reads: CASSPRPSGLEYEQYF. CDR3 bases: TGCGCCAGCAGCCCCAGACCTTCGGGACTAGAGTACGAGCAGTACTTC.

The CDR3 sequence is CASSPGHYSSQETQYF. The CDR3 DNA sequence: TGCGCCAGCAGCCCGGGACATTATAGCTCCCAAGAGACCCAGTACTTC. V gene TRBV5-1 combines with J gene TRBJ2-5; TRBD1 is a possible D gene (6 bases). V lost 4 bases and J 1 base, leaving 17 bases between the germline ends. Per germline, CDR1 SGHRS and CDR2 YFSETQ. The CDR3 has 16 amino acids.

In regard to this clone: This sample also contains other DNA sequences that code for the same CDR3. The chain carries TRBV27 and TRBJ2-7; 14 positions match TRBD2. The CDR3 covers 15 residues. Trimming took 6 bases from V and 6 from J; bases not matched to a gene: 7. From germline, CDR1 is MNHEY and CDR2 SMNVEV (reference sequence). The CDR3, as DNA: TGTGCCAGCAGCCCCGGGACTAGCGGGAGTGGCGAGCAGTACTTC. Translation gives CASSPGTSGSGEQYF.

This chain joins TRBV30 and TRBJ1-1; D possibly corresponds to TRBD1 (5 bases). The V gene lost 8 bases and the J gene lost 3 bases, with 10 bases spanning the gap. CDR1 is GTSNPN and CDR2 is SVGIG in the germline V gene (reference sequence). CDR3 length equals 11 residues. CDR3 DNA sequence: TGTGCCGGCCGGACACACACTGAAGCTTTCTTT. Translated: CAGRTHTEAFF.

The V call is TRBV27, the J call TRBJ1-5, with D uncertain. Trimming stripped 3 bases from V and 6 bases from J, with 9 bases between. This CDR3 spans 13 amino acids. CDR1 and CDR2 from the germline V gene are MNHEY and SMNVEV (reference sequence). DNA of the CDR3: TGTGCCAGCAGTTTTTGGGAGGGTCAGCCCCAGCATTTT. This codes for CASSFWEGQPQHF.

V and J are TRBV28 and TRBJ2-2; 9 bases match TRBD1. This CDR3 comprises 13 residues. V shed 10 bases, J shed 4 bases, and the junction held 4 bases outside the gene matches. CDR1 and CDR2 (germline): MDHEN, SYDVKM. The CDR3 spells CATGTGLTGELFF. CDR3 DNA: TGTGCCACCGGGACAGGGCTCACCGGGGAGCTGTTTTTT.

The gene calls are TRBV11-3 and TRBJ2-7; tentatively, D is TRBD1 (5 bases). Trimming shortened V by 4 bases and J by 6 bases, and 13 bases separated the two germline ends. Germline V gene data show CDR1 as SGHNT and CDR2 as YENEEA. The CDR3 is 13 residues long. The CDR3 DNA follows: TGTGCCAGCAGCTCCAGGGAAAGTGGCGAGCAGTACTTC. This sequence encodes CASSSRESGEQYF.

The V gene is TRBV27, the J gene TRBJ2-1; D possibly corresponds to TRBD1 (5 bases). From germline, CDR1 is MNHEY and CDR2 SMNVEV (reference sequence). Trimming took off 3 bases at V and 0 bases at J, with 9 bases between the two ends. The CDR3 consists of 15 residues. The chain's CDR3 is CASSFGAPSYNEQFF. The CDR3 DNA reads TGTGCCAGCAGTTTTGGGGCTCCCTCCTACAATGAGCAGTTCTTC.

The chain joins TRBV5-5 to TRBJ1-2, with 9 positions matching TRBD1. V gave up 0 bases and J gave up 7 bases; unmatched junction bases: 7. CDR3 length equals 15 residues. The germline CDR1 and CDR2 sequences are SGHKS and YYEKEE (reference sequence). CDR3 coding DNA: TGTGCCAGCAGCTTGGATTGGGGACAGGGCTCTGGCTACACCTTC. Protein sequence: CASSLDWGQGSGYTF.

The CDR3 nucleotides are TGTGCCAGCAGTTCGGGGGTTGAGCAGTTCTTC. Its translation: CASSSGVEQFF. V usage is TRBV27 and J usage is TRBJ2-1, with D tentatively TRBD2 (6 bases). Trimming stripped 4 bases from V and 9 bases from J, with 7 bases between. CDR1 and CDR2 (germline): MNHEY, SMNVEV (reference sequence). CDR3 length: 11 residues.

The chain is built from TRBV2 and TRBJ2-7; a possible D gene is TRBD1 (5 bases). Germline V CDR1 and CDR2: SNHLY, FYNNEI. This CDR3 has 15 amino acids. Trimming removed 2 bases at V and 5 bases at J, with 16 bases between. The CDR3 reads CASSEWLGPLDEQYF. The CDR3 DNA reads TGTGCCAGCAGTGAATGGCTGGGGCCCCTGGACGAGCAGTACTTC.

This clone was seen just once. The rearrangement uses TRBV2 and TRBJ2-7; no clear D gene. CDR1 and CDR2 from the germline V gene are SNHLY and FYNNEI. This CDR3 region has 18 residues. V lost 8 bases and J 0 bases, leaving 26 bases between the germline ends. The CDR3 coding sequence is TGTGCCAGCCTACGGGCCGGCGCGGATGGACCCAGCTCCTACGAGCAGTACTTC. This encodes CASLRAGADGPSSYEQYF. Together with reference TRBV2 and TRBJ2-7, the CDR3 gives the full variable domain: EPEVTQTPSHQVTQMGQEVILRCVPISNHLYFYWYRQILGQKVEFLVSFYNNEISEKSEIFDDQFSVERPDGSNFTLKIRSTKLEDSAMYFCASLRAGADGPSSYEQYFGPGTRLTVT.